This is a list of T cell receptor beta chains from one sample in a study of blood T cell repertoires in COVID-19. The method was immunoSEQ multiplex PCR; TCRdb's version includes in-frame clones alone and lacks a portion of them. The table lists about 160,000 clones, about 80% of them singletons. Sequenced material: PBMCs or T cells enriched from blood (not recorded which). The receptors here all came from a woman aged 55-69 years who had recovered from COVID-19. CDR3s include the opening cysteine and the closing phenylalanine or tryptophan. Fields, in order: D gene, clone size, J gene, V gene, CDR3 protein, CDR3 DNA. A D gene is named only where the DNA matches it firmly. Size values are once, few and many counts, or a class for expanded clones, and some rows have none.

D gene: NA; clone size: NA; J gene: TRBJ2-5; V gene: TRBV15; CDR3 protein: CATSRLTGYQETQYF; CDR3 DNA: TGTGCCACCAGCAGACTAACAGGGTACCAAGAGACCCAGTACTTC
D gene: TRBD1; clone size: NA; J gene: TRBJ1-6; V gene: TRBV19; CDR3 protein: CASSKGAGNSPLHF; CDR3 DNA: TGTGCCAGTAGTAAGGGGGCAGGTAATTCACCCCTCCACTTT
D gene: NA; clone size: NA; J gene: TRBJ2-5; V gene: TRBV12-5; CDR3 protein: CASGTRGGRETQYF; CDR3 DNA: TGTGCTAGTGGAACCAGGGGAGGGAGAGAGACCCAGTACTTC
D gene: TRBD2; clone size: NA; J gene: TRBJ2-2; V gene: TRBV7-9; CDR3 protein: CASSWSGGRTGELFF; CDR3 DNA: TGTGCCAGCAGCTGGAGCGGGGGGCGCACCGGGGAGCTGTTTTTT
D gene: TRBD2; clone size: NA; J gene: TRBJ2-7; V gene: TRBV11-3; CDR3 protein: CASSRGGTTYEQYF; CDR3 DNA: TGTGCCAGCAGTAGGGGAGGGACGACCTACGAGCAGTACTTC
D gene: NA; clone size: NA; J gene: TRBJ1-2; V gene: TRBV12-3/TRBV12-4; CDR3 protein: CASSSGGTRGYTF; CDR3 DNA: TGTGCCAGCAGTTCCGGGGGGACTCGCGGCTACACCTTC
D gene: TRBD1; clone size: once; J gene: TRBJ1-6; V gene: TRBV18; CDR3 protein: CASSPSGGTNSPLHF; CDR3 DNA: TGTGCCAGCTCACCATCAGGGGGGACTAATTCACCCCTCCACTTT
D gene: TRBD1; clone size: NA; J gene: TRBJ1-2; V gene: TRBV18; CDR3 protein: CASSPNPGQGAGGYTF; CDR3 DNA: TGTGCCAGCTCACCAAACCCGGGACAGGGGGCCGGTGGCTACACCTTC
D gene: TRBD1; clone size: few; J gene: TRBJ2-2; V gene: TRBV7-3; CDR3 protein: CASSTRQGANTGELFF; CDR3 DNA: TGTGCCAGCAGCACCCGACAGGGGGCGAACACCGGGGAGCTGTTTTTT
D gene: TRBD1; clone size: NA; J gene: TRBJ1-2; V gene: TRBV7-2; CDR3 protein: CASSLVDRGSYGYTF; CDR3 DNA: TGTGCCAGCAGCTTGGTGGACAGGGGGAGCTATGGCTACACCTTC
D gene: TRBD2; clone size: few; J gene: TRBJ2-2; V gene: TRBV7-9; CDR3 protein: CASSLAGTSGGGPGELFF; CDR3 DNA: TGTGCCAGCAGCTTAGCCGGGACTAGCGGGGGGGGTCCCGGGGAGCTGTTTTTT
D gene: TRBD1; clone size: once; J gene: TRBJ1-5; V gene: TRBV6-5; CDR3 protein: CASTHNRGPNQPQHF; CDR3 DNA: TGTGCCAGCACCCACAACAGGGGGCCTAATCAGCCCCAGCATTTT
D gene: NA; clone size: NA; J gene: TRBJ1-2; V gene: TRBV24-1; CDR3 protein: CATSDFTENGYTF; CDR3 DNA: TGTGCCACCAGTGATTTTACAGAGAATGGCTACACCTTC
D gene: TRBD1; clone size: NA; J gene: TRBJ2-5; V gene: TRBV2; CDR3 protein: CASSWTGEETQYF; CDR3 DNA: TGTGCCAGCAGTTGGACAGGGGAAGAGACCCAGTACTTC
D gene: NA; clone size: NA; J gene: TRBJ1-5; V gene: TRBV5-1; CDR3 protein: CASSLGRDQPQHF; CDR3 DNA: TGCGCCAGCAGCCTGGGGAGGGATCAGCCCCAGCATTTT
D gene: NA; clone size: NA; J gene: TRBJ1-2; V gene: TRBV12-3/TRBV12-4; CDR3 protein: CASSQGLRYGYTF; CDR3 DNA: TGTGCCAGCAGCCAGGGACTACGCTATGGCTACACCTTC
D gene: TRBD1; clone size: NA; J gene: TRBJ1-2; V gene: TRBV12-5; CDR3 protein: CASGTGQTHYGYTF; CDR3 DNA: TGTGCTAGTGGCACGGGACAGACCCACTATGGCTACACCTTC
D gene: NA; clone size: NA; J gene: TRBJ2-7; V gene: TRBV3-1/TRBV3-2; CDR3 protein: CASSQDPTGYEQYF; CDR3 DNA: TGTGCCAGCAGCCAAGATCCAACGGGGTACGAGCAGTACTTC
D gene: NA; clone size: NA; J gene: TRBJ1-2; V gene: TRBV2; CDR3 protein: CASSPTGRVDYGYTF; CDR3 DNA: TGTGCCAGCAGTCCAACTGGCAGGGTAGACTATGGCTACACCTTC
D gene: TRBD1; clone size: NA; J gene: TRBJ1-2; V gene: TRBV27; CDR3 protein: CASRRTGGGIGYTF; CDR3 DNA: TGTGCCAGCAGACGGACAGGGGGGGGGATTGGCTACACCTTC
D gene: NA; clone size: NA; J gene: TRBJ1-2; V gene: TRBV7-2; CDR3 protein: CASSLEWSSDYGYTF; CDR3 DNA: TGTGCCAGCAGCTTAGAATGGAGTTCTGACTATGGCTACACCTTC
D gene: NA; clone size: NA; J gene: TRBJ1-1; V gene: TRBV27; CDR3 protein: CASSLYRNTEAFF; CDR3 DNA: TGTGCCAGCAGTCTGTACAGGAACACTGAAGCTTTCTTT
D gene: NA; clone size: once; J gene: TRBJ2-7; V gene: TRBV6-5; CDR3 protein: CASSYTSRGYEQYF; CDR3 DNA: TGTGCCAGCAGTTACACTTCTAGGGGCTACGAGCAGTACTTC
D gene: TRBD1; clone size: NA; J gene: TRBJ2-6; V gene: TRBV4-1; CDR3 protein: CASSQAYPTGDGANVLTF; CDR3 DNA: TGCGCCAGCAGCCAAGCCTACCCGACAGGGGATGGGGCCAACGTCCTGACTTTC
D gene: TRBD1; clone size: once; J gene: TRBJ1-1; V gene: TRBV5-1; CDR3 protein: CASRRQGENTEAFF; CDR3 DNA: TGCGCCAGCAGGCGACAGGGAGAGAACACTGAAGCTTTCTTT
D gene: TRBD2; clone size: NA; J gene: TRBJ2-1; V gene: TRBV4-2; CDR3 protein: CASSQTSGSSYNEQFF; CDR3 DNA: TGTGCCAGCAGCCAGACTAGCGGGAGCTCCTACAATGAGCAGTTCTTC
D gene: NA; clone size: NA; J gene: TRBJ2-7; V gene: TRBV7-2; CDR3 protein: CASSLVLEGYEQYF; CDR3 DNA: TGTGCCAGCAGCTTAGTACTAGAAGGCTACGAGCAGTACTTC
D gene: NA; clone size: NA; J gene: TRBJ2-1; V gene: TRBV9; CDR3 protein: CASSVEGLANYNEQFF; CDR3 DNA: TGTGCCAGCAGCGTAGAAGGGCTAGCAAACTACAATGAGCAGTTCTTC
D gene: TRBD1; clone size: NA; J gene: TRBJ1-2; V gene: TRBV5-1; CDR3 protein: CASSSGQGFYGYTF; CDR3 DNA: TGCGCCAGCAGCTCGGGACAGGGTTTCTATGGCTACACCTTC
D gene: TRBD2; clone size: NA; J gene: TRBJ2-1; V gene: TRBV11-2; CDR3 protein: CASSLERGRDNEQFF; CDR3 DNA: TGTGCCAGCAGCCTGGAGCGGGGCCGAGACAATGAGCAGTTCTTC
D gene: TRBD1; clone size: NA; J gene: TRBJ2-7; V gene: TRBV4-1; CDR3 protein: CASSQIQPRQGRFYEQYF; CDR3 DNA: TGCGCCAGCAGCCAAATTCAACCCAGACAGGGGAGGTTCTACGAGCAGTACTTC
D gene: NA; clone size: NA; J gene: TRBJ1-1; V gene: TRBV11-2; CDR3 protein: CASSLLRGQNTEAFF; CDR3 DNA: TGTGCCAGCAGCCTTCTGAGGGGACAGAACACTGAAGCTTTCTTT
D gene: NA; clone size: NA; J gene: TRBJ1-4; V gene: TRBV2; CDR3 protein: CASSERGTGNEKLFF; CDR3 DNA: TGTGCCAGCAGTGAGAGAGGGACTGGTAATGAAAAACTGTTTTTT
D gene: NA; clone size: once; J gene: TRBJ1-2; V gene: TRBV6-2/TRBV6-3; CDR3 protein: CASSYSEGLYGYTF; CDR3 DNA: TGTGCCAGCAGTTACTCGGAGGGACTCTATGGCTACACCTTC
D gene: TRBD1; clone size: NA; J gene: TRBJ1-1; V gene: TRBV5-1; CDR3 protein: CASSLGTGTGNTEAFF; CDR3 DNA: TGCGCCAGCAGCTTGGGCACCGGGACAGGGAACACTGAAGCTTTCTTT
D gene: NA; clone size: NA; J gene: TRBJ2-2; V gene: TRBV5-5; CDR3 protein: CASSFTANTGELFF; CDR3 DNA: TGTGCCAGCAGCTTTACAGCTAACACCGGGGAGCTGTTTTTT
D gene: NA; clone size: NA; J gene: TRBJ2-3; V gene: TRBV5-4; CDR3 protein: CASSLVGGADTQYF; CDR3 DNA: TGTGCCAGCAGCTTGGTTGGGGGGGCGGATACGCAGTATTTT
D gene: TRBD2; clone size: NA; J gene: TRBJ2-3; V gene: TRBV4-2; CDR3 protein: CASSQEDTGTSTTDTQYF; CDR3 DNA: TGTGCCAGCAGCCAAGAAGATACCGGGACTAGCACAACAGATACGCAGTATTTT
D gene: TRBD1; clone size: NA; J gene: TRBJ1-2; V gene: TRBV19; CDR3 protein: CASSPGQGRYGYTF; CDR3 DNA: TGTGCCAGTAGTCCCGGACAGGGCCGCTATGGCTACACCTTC